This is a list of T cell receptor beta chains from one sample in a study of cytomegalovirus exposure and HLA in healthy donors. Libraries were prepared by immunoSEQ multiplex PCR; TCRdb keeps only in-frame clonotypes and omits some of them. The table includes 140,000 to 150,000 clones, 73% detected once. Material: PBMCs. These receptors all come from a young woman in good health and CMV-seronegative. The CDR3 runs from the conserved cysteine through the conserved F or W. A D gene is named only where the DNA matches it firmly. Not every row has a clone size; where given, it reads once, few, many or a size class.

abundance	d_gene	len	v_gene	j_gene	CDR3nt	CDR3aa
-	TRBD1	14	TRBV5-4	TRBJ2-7	TGTGCCAGCAGCCCAAGGACAGGGGACGACGAGCAGTACTTC	CASSPRTGDDEQYF
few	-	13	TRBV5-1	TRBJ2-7	TGCGCCAGCAGCTTGGGGGGGCCTTACGAGCAGTACTTC	CASSLGGPYEQYF
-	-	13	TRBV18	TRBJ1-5	TGTGCCAGCTCAATACAGGGTAATCAGCCCCAGCATTTT	CASSIQGNQPQHF
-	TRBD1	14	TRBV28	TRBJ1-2	TGTGCCAGCAGTTGGGGACAGTCTCCTGATGGCTACACCTTC	CASSWGQSPDGYTF
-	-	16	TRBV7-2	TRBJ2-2	TGTGCCAGCAGCTTATTCCGGGGAATGAACACCGGGGAGCTGTTTTTT	CASSLFRGMNTGELFF
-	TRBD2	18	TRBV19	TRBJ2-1	TGTGCCAGTATGGGACTAGCGGGAACCGGAACCTCCTACAATGAGCAGTTCTTC	CASMGLAGTGTSYNEQFF
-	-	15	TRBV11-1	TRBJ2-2	TGTGCCAGCAGCTTAGAAGGGGGAAACACCGGGGAGCTGTTTTTT	CASSLEGGNTGELFF
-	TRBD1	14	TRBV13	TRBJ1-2	TGTGCCAGCAGCCAAGGGGGACAGGGAGACGGCTACACCTTC	CASSQGGQGDGYTF
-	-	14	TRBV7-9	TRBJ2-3	TGTGCCAGCAGCTCAGGCCCTAGCACAGATACGCAGTATTTT	CASSSGPSTDTQYF
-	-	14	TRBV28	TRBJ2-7	TGTGCCAGCACCCCTCTGGGCAGCCCCTACGAGCAGTACTTC	CASTPLGSPYEQYF
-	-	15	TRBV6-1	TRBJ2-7	TGTGCCAGCAGTGAAGGGAGCGGGTGGGTCAACGAGCAGTACTTC	CASSEGSGWVNEQYF
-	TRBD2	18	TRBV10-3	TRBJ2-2	TGTGCCATCAGTGAGACAGGACTAGCGGGGGGAATAGCCGGGGAGCTGTTTTTT	CAISETGLAGGIAGELFF
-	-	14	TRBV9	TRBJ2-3	TGTGCCAGCAGCGTAGTTTCGGAGACAGATACGCAGTATTTT	CASSVVSETDTQYF
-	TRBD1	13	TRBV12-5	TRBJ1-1	TGTGCTAGTGGACCCCAGGGGGCCACTGAAGCTTTCTTT	CASGPQGATEAFF
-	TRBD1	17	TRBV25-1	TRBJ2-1	TGTGCCAGCAGTCCCAGACAGGGGGCACAAAAAGGCAATGAGCAGTTCTTC	CASSPRQGAQKGNEQFF
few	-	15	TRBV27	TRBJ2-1	TGTGCCAGCAGCCAAAAGAGAAGCTCCTACAATGAGCAGTTCTTC	CASSQKRSSYNEQFF
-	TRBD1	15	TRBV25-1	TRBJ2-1	TGTGCCAGCAGCCGGACAGGGGGGTCCTACAATGAGCAGTTCTTC	CASSRTGGSYNEQFF
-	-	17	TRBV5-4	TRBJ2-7	TGTGCCAGCAGCTTGGCGATTACGGGGGGCCGTCCCTACGAGCAGTACTTC	CASSLAITGGRPYEQYF
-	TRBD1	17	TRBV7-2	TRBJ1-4	TGTGCCAGCAGCCCTTCAGGGGGACGTTTTACTAATGAAAAACTGTTTTTT	CASSPSGGRFTNEKLFF
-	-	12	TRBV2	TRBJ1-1	TGTGCCAGCAGCTGGGCCAGGACTGAAGCTTTCTTT	CASSWARTEAFF
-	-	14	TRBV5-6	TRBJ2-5	TGTGCCAGCAGCTTGCTAACTGCCCGTGAGACCCAGTACTTC	CASSLLTARETQYF
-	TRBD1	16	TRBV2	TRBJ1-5	TGTGCCAGCAGGAACAGGGGAAGGGTTTTGGATCAGCCCCAGCATTTT	CASRNRGRVLDQPQHF
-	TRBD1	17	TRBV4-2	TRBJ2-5	TGTGCCAGCAGCCAAGGCCAGGGGACAGGGCGAAAAGAGACCCAGTACTTC	CASSQGQGTGRKETQYF
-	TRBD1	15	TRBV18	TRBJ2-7	TGTGCCAGCTCACCACCGGGACAGAAAGACTACGAGCAGTACTTC	CASSPPGQKDYEQYF
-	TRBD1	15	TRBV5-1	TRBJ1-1	TGCGCCAGCAGCCCACAACAGGGGGCGAACACTGAAGCTTTCTTT	CASSPQQGANTEAFF
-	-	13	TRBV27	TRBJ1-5	TGTGCCAGCACCAGGGGAATCAATCAGCCCCAGCATTTT	CASTRGINQPQHF
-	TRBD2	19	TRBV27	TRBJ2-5	TGTGCCAGCAGTTCCCAAGGGACTAGCGGAGGGCAATACCAAGAGACCCAGTACTTC	CASSSQGTSGGQYQETQYF
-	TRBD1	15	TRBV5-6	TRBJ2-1	TGTGTCAGCAGCTCAATCTCGGACAGGGTCAATGAGCAGTTCTTC	CVSSSISDRVNEQFF
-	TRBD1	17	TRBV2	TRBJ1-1	TGTGCCGGCAGTGAGACCCCAGGGGGCGCAAGGGGAGATGAAGCTTTCTTT	CAGSETPGGARGDEAFF
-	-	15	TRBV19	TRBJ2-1	TGTGCCAGTAGTCTCCGGGACTCCGACTACAATGAGCAGTTCTTC	CASSLRDSDYNEQFF
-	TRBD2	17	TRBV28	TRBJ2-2	TGTGCCAGCAGTTCCCTCGGGGAGCGGGGGTACACCGGGGAGCTGTTTTTT	CASSSLGERGYTGELFF
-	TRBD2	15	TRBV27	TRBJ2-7	TGTGCCAGCAGTTGGCGGCGGGGGGTTACTTACGAGCAGTACTTC	CASSWRRGVTYEQYF
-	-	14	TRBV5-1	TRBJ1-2	TGCGCCAGCAGCTTCGGAGACAGGAAAGATGGCTACACCTTC	CASSFGDRKDGYTF
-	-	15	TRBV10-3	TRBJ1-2	TGTGCCATCGGGGGGTCGGGGCCTGGGGACTATGGCTACACCTTC	CAIGGSGPGDYGYTF
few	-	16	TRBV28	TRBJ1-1	TGTGCCAGCAGGAATCCACTCCGGGGGAGGAACACTGAAGCTTTCTTT	CASRNPLRGRNTEAFF
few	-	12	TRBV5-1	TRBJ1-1	TGCGCCAGCAGCTTGCAAGCCGCTGAAGCTTTCTTT	CASSLQAAEAFF
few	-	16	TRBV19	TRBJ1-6	TGTGCCAGTCGGGGCCCTAGACTGGACAGCTATTCACCCCTCCACTTT	CASRGPRLDSYSPLHF
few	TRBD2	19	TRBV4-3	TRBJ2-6	TGCGCCAGCAGCCAAGAGGTGAGCGGGGGGGCCTCTGGGGCCAACGTCCTGACTTTC	CASSQEVSGGASGANVLTF
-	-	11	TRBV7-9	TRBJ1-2	TGTGCCAGCAGTTACCAGAATGGCTACACCTTC	CASSYQNGYTF
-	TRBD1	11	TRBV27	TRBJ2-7	TGTGCCAGGCCCGACAGGGACGAGCAGTACTTC	CARPDRDEQYF
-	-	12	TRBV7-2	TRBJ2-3	TGTGCCAGCAGCACACCATTCTTGGCGCAGTATTTT	CASSTPFLAQYF
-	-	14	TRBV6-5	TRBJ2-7	TGTGCCAGCAGTTTGGGAAGGGAGCCCTACGAGCAGTACTTC	CASSLGREPYEQYF
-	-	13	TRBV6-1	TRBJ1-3	TGTGCCAGCAGTCTGACTCCTGGAAACACCATATATTTT	CASSLTPGNTIYF
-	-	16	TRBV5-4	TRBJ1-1	TGTGCCAGCAGCATTGGACCGTCCTCGCGGGATACTGAAGCTTTCTTT	CASSIGPSSRDTEAFF
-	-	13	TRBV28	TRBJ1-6	TGTGCCAGCAGTCCCGGGGGACCTGTGGCCCTCCACTTT	CASSPGGPVALHF
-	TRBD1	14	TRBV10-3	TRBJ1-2	TGTGCCATCAGTGCGGGCTGGACAGGGGTTCGCTACACCTTC	CAISAGWTGVRYTF